The subject of this entry is one TCR beta chain. This clonotype was recorded at least ten times. The clone's antigen remains unknown. Per-nucleotide qualities are absent, and no much larger clonotype sits a single base away. The data originate from a study of spatial heterogeneity in lung cancer (dated by TCRdb to between 2018 and 2020). At the level of the whole study: Samples were obtained from about 69 patients with early-stage, untreated non-small cell lung cancer from the lung TRACERx cohort. TCR alpha and beta repertoires were quantitatively compared across multiple tumor regions, matched nontumor lung and blood in non-small cell lung cancer. In the raw uncorrected reads, each unique combination of TCR and UMI appeared more than ten times on average. Beta-chain transcripts were consistently detected in greater numbers than alpha-chain transcripts, which likely reflected higher beta-chain transcript abundance. Follow-up PBMC samples were sequenced whenever the samples were available, and the median time to follow-up was two to three years after resection. At surgery, some 220 tumor regions, around 67 matched nontumor lung samples and fewer than 60 PBMC samples were TCR-sequenced for both alpha and beta chains. Nonsynonymous mutation counts, determined by whole-exome sequencing of tumor tissue, were related to TCR repertoire features.

CDR1 and CDR2 were assigned from the germline V gene as SGHAT and FQNNGV. The germline ends are 18 bases apart after V is trimmed by 6 bases and J by 1 base. The CDR3 measures 16 amino acids from cysteine to phenylalanine. The sequence is cut down to CDR3 DNA, 48 bases in frame from base 1. The intended sense of this specimen's time point label: blood at routine non-recurrence follow-up after resection. Whole RNA extracted from tumor and nontumor lung tissue, or from cryopreserved PBMC samples, was used for TCR sequencing without cell sorting. Only patients with enough RNA available from two or more tumor regions were chosen for TCR sequencing. Results and caveats for the whole study, not just this receptor: Comparisons of baseline and follow-up blood repertoires included only 14 patients. Ubiquitous expanded tumor TCRs were found in blood more often at tumor resection than at routine follow-up. Additional single-cell paired TCR alpha and beta sequencing was considered necessary to confirm, at a functional level, the hypothesis that regional TCRs recognize regional mutations.

The library was made by 5' RACE. The sequencer listed for this sample is NextSeq 500. The TCR library protocol attached a unique molecular identifier to each TCR cDNA molecule to allow correction of PCR and sequencing errors. The source study handled its data this way. TCR identification, UMI-based error correction and CDR3 extraction were all carried out with Decombinator tools. TCRs above a frequency of 2 per 1,000, corresponding to the top 1% of the tumor frequency distribution, were defined as expanded. Renyi diversity was computed with the R vegan package after each repertoire had been subsampled 100 times to 5,000 TCRs. CDR3 similarity networks were built from amino acid triplet string-kernel similarity, connecting CDR3s with pairwise similarity above 0.82. TCRdb reprocessing: public reads trimmed at Q25 with fastp, clones called with MiXCR, in-frame beta chains kept. CDR3 protein duplicates are merged, each entry listing the most common genes and DNA. The V and J calls shown here were made by TCRdb, not taken from the authors' results. In all, the sample holds about 36,000 distinct CDR3 sequences, and about 7.9% of those were seen once. The ten largest clones represent approximately 9.8% of the sample.

The receptor was isolated from a male donor with early-stage non-small cell lung cancer. The sample was PBMCs, taken at follow-up. The chain is encoded by TRBV11-2 joined to TRBJ1-2; confidence is insufficient to name the D gene. The CDR3 corresponds to CASSLIPVTVNYGYTF. The sequenced DNA: TGTGCCAGCAGTCTAATACCCGTGACGGTTAACTATGGCTACACCTTC.